This TCR beta chain came from a study of control samples from healthy donors and cancer patients (dated by TCRdb to 2019 to 2021). Library creation used the immunoSEQ multiplex PCR assay. Held by TCRdb, this immuneACCESS table contains in-frame sequences only and omits some clones. Under half of the omission traces to an unresolved V gene where checked; the cause of the rest is unknown. This sample comprises approximately 93,000 clones, roughly nine tenths of them detected only once. 9.5% to 10% of the sample is held by the ten biggest clonotypes. This clone was observed a few times. The antigen it binds to is not known. Base qualities are not provided; no much larger clone lies one nucleotide away. The CDR3 runs 17 residues from the cysteine to the phenylalanine. The entry retains the CDR3 DNA only, 51 bases that are in frame from base 1. Relative to germline, V is missing 5 bases and J is missing 1 base, with 7 bases of the junction outside any gene match. Sequences MNHEY (CDR1) and SVGEGT (CDR2) are obtained from the germline V gene.

The source is a woman aged 50 to 60 with colorectal cancer. The rearranged segments are TRBV6-2 or TRBV6-3 and TRBJ2-3; 12 nucleotides in the junction match TRBD1. The sequenced material came from PBMCs. The bases are TGTGCCAGCAGTCCCGGGACAGGGGGCCCGGGCACAGATACGCAGTATTTT. Its protein reads: CASSPGTGGPGTDTQYF.